This paragraph covers one T cell receptor (beta chain) sequence. Its antigen is unidentified. The data stem from a study of identical twins. Study-level results: The study drew conclusions from cross-sectional statistical analysis, not from following the same donors.

A template switching step contributed a universal primer site, while unique molecular identifiers were present in the cDNA. TCRdb processed the 5' RACE reads anew with MiXCR; each CDR3 protein has one entry. Here the sample spans about 570,000 distinct CDR3 sequences, more than 9% being singletons. These same records also appear under a second study, on yellow fever vaccine responses in identical twins.

Sequencing was carried out using PBMCs. The clonotype originates from a woman aged 18-29 years in good health.

The CDR3 DNA follows: TGTGCCAGCAGTTCCGACAGGGGCGACCGGACCCAGTACTTC. It yields the protein CASSSDRGDRTQYF. This rearrangement joins TRBV2 to TRBJ2-5; 8 bases align to TRBD1. The J segment lost 7 bases and the V segment lost 5 bases, leaving 9 bases of the junction unmatched. Germline assignment: CDR1 SNHLY and CDR2 FYNNEI. This CDR3 comprises 14 residues.